Each of the 27 T cell receptor beta chains below was sequenced from the same sample in a study of cytomegalovirus exposure and HLA in healthy donors. Method: immunoSEQ multiplex PCR; TCRdb's copy keeps in-frame clones and lacks some. This repertoire shows 200,000 or so clones, approximately 84% found once; its top ten account for roughly 7%. Material: PBMCs. All receptors come from a man between 18 and 35 years old in good health and CMV-seropositive.

The gene calls are TRBV2 and TRBJ2-2; unclear D gene. The germline V and J ends were trimmed by 6 bases and 0 bases, with 5 bases remaining between them. This CDR3 is built from 13 residues. From germline, CDR1 is SNHLY and CDR2 FYNNEI. The CDR3 region has the DNA TGTGCCAGCAGGGCCTCGAACACCGGGGAGCTGTTTTTT. It encodes CASRASNTGELFF.

The gene calls are TRBV27 and TRBJ2-3, with 7 bases matching TRBD1. With V trimmed by 5 bases and J by 2 bases, 4 bases remained unmatched. Germline CDR1 is MNHEY and CDR2 is SMNVEV (reference sequence). The CDR3 runs to 14 residues. CDR3 coding DNA: TGTGCCAGCAGTCGACAGGGCCCCACAGATACGCAGTATTTT. Translation gives CASSRQGPTDTQYF.

The chain joins TRBV7-8 to TRBJ1-2, with 7 positions matching TRBD1. J was trimmed by 7 bases and V by 5 bases; bases with no gene match: 4. The CDR3 contains 12 residues. Germline-derived CDR1 and CDR2 are SGHVS and FQNEAQ. The CDR3 coding sequence is TGTGCCAGCAGCGCCGGGACAGTTGGCTACACCTTC. Its translation is CASSAGTVGYTF.

The gene calls are TRBV27 and TRBJ1-2, with TRBD1 matching 7 bases. The CDR3 runs 12 residues. J lost 4 bases, V lost 9 bases, and 5 bases had no gene match. The V gene's germline CDR1 is MNHEY and CDR2 SMNVEV (reference sequence). In DNA, the CDR3 is TGTGCCAGTAGAAGGGGGCCCTATGGCTACACCTTC. Its protein product is CASRRGPYGYTF.

The chain employs TRBV20-1 and TRBJ1-5; D ambiguous. Trimming shortened V by 3 bases and J by 11 bases, and 8 bases separated the two germline ends. The CDR3 sequence is 10 residues long. The germline CDR1 and CDR2 sequences are DFQATT and SNEGSKA (reference sequence). The CDR3 region is CSASQQSQHF. In DNA form, the CDR3 reads TGCAGTGCTAGTCAACAGTCCCAGCATTTT.

The CDR3 DNA reads TGTGCCAGCAGTTTAGCCCATAGGGGGCGCTACGAGCAGTACTTC. This codes for CASSLAHRGRYEQYF. The chain carries TRBV27 and TRBJ2-7; TRBD1 aligns across 7 bases. The germline gives CDR1 MNHEY, CDR2 SMNVEV (reference sequence). Trimming cost V 2 bases and J 3 bases; bases outside gene matches: 7. The CDR3 runs to 15 residues.

The genes are TRBV15 and TRBJ2-5; a possible D gene is TRBD1 (6 bases). This CDR3 has 15 residues. Per germline, CDR1 LNHNV and CDR2 YYDKDF (reference sequence). The ends were cut back, 1 base at V and 2 bases at J, with 11 bases in the middle. The CDR3 nucleotides are TGTGCCACCAGCAGAGTCGGCAGGGGTCAAGAGACCCAGTACTTC. This codes for CATSRVGRGQETQYF.

The rearrangement links TRBV30 to TRBJ2-2; 11 bases match TRBD2. From germline, CDR1 is GTSNPN and CDR2 SVGIG (reference sequence). Losses at the gene ends were 4 bases for V and 3 bases for J; bases not matched to a gene: 10. The CDR3 extends over 17 amino acids. CDR3 nucleotide sequence: TGTGCCTGGATGAGTCTAGCGGGAGGCAGGGACACCGGGGAGCTGTTTTTT. Translated, it gives CAWMSLAGGRDTGELFF.

The chain carries TRBV7-3 and TRBJ2-5; 13 nucleotides agree with TRBD2. J was trimmed by 2 bases and V by 0 bases; bases with no gene match: 0. CDR3 length: 16 amino acids. Germline V gene lookup returns CDR1 SGHTA and CDR2 FQGTGA. CDR3 DNA: TGTGCCAGCAGCTTAACGGGACTAGCGGGGCAAGAGACCCAGTACTTC. Encoded protein: CASSLTGLAGQETQYF.

This chain links TRBV9 with TRBJ1-3; D not resolved. The CDR3 is 17 amino acids. V gave up 0 bases and J gave up 0 bases, with 13 bases separating them. Per germline, CDR1 SGDLS and CDR2 YYNGEE. CDR3 in amino acids: CASSVGPGISSGNTIYF. For the CDR3, the DNA is TGTGCCAGCAGCGTAGGTCCGGGGATAAGCTCTGGAAACACCATATATTTT. The complete variable domain, with remaining parts taken from reference TRBV9 and TRBJ1-3, reads DSGVTQTPKHLITATGQRVTLRCSPRSGDLSVYWYQQSLDQGLQFLIQYYNGEERAKGNILERFSAQQFPDLHSELNLSSLELGDSALYFCASSVGPGISSGNTIYFGEGSWLTVV.

V usage is TRBV2 and J usage is TRBJ2-5, with D possibly being TRBD1 (5 bases). CDR3 length equals 13 residues. From germline, CDR1 is SNHLY and CDR2 FYNNEI. Trimming pared 5 bases from V and 1 base from J, leaving 8 bases between. The CDR3, as DNA: TGTGCCAGCAGTAGGGGTGGCCAAGAGACCCAGTACTTC. It specifies CASSRGGQETQYF.

The genes are TRBV27 and TRBJ2-1; the D gene is possibly TRBD1 (5 bases). The V end lost 6 bases, the J end lost 1 base, and 13 bases lay between the germline ends. Germline assignment: CDR1 MNHEY and CDR2 SMNVEV (reference sequence). The CDR3 contains 15 residues. The CDR3 reads CASSLVGASYNEQFF. The CDR3 region has the DNA TGTGCCAGCAGCCTCGTAGGGGCATCCTACAATGAGCAGTTCTTC.

The V gene is TRBV18, the J gene TRBJ2-3; 13 bases line up with TRBD2. Germline CDR1 is KGHSH and CDR2 is LQKENI. V gave up 3 bases and J gave up 5 bases; unmatched junction bases: 5. The CDR3 is 16 amino acids. CDR3 amino acids: CASSPTSGRAGDTQYF. Here the CDR3 DNA reads TGTGCCAGCTCACCCACTAGCGGGAGGGCCGGAGATACGCAGTATTTT.

A few counts support this clone. J is TRBJ2-1 and V is TRBV27; TRBD2 aligns across 8 bases. CDR3 length: 14 amino acids. Germline loops: CDR1 MNHEY, CDR2 SMNVEV (reference sequence). V shed 6 bases, J shed 14 bases, and the junction held 15 bases outside the gene matches. CDR3 in amino acids: CASSPGGAAKGEFF. The CDR3 coding sequence is TGTGCCAGCAGCCCGGGAGGGGCGGCCAAAGGGGAGTTCTTC.

The V call is TRBV30, the J call TRBJ2-1; 8 bases map to TRBD2. Germline CDR1 reads GTSNPN; CDR2 reads SVGIG (reference sequence). V lost 3 bases, J lost 10 bases, and 11 bases stayed unmatched. This CDR3 is built from 14 residues. The CDR3 coding sequence is TGTGCCTGGAGGACCATAGCGGGAAGGGGAGAGCAGTTCTTC. Its protein is CAWRTIAGRGEQFF.

The rearrangement links TRBV6-4 to TRBJ2-1; 11 bases match TRBD2. This CDR3 region has 15 residues. Germline CDR1 reads MRHNA; CDR2 reads SNTAGT. J gave up 7 bases and V 3 bases, and 5 bases lay outside the gene matches. The chain's CDR3 is CASSEVAGGPNEQFF. CDR3 coding DNA: TGTGCCAGCAGTGAAGTAGCGGGAGGGCCAAATGAGCAGTTCTTC.

This chain uses TRBV4-3 with TRBJ2-6; D ambiguous. This CDR3 comprises 17 residues. Germline-derived CDR1 and CDR2 are LGHNA and YSLEER. Between the trimmed V and J ends, which lost 0 bases and 0 bases, there was a span of 9 bases. The CDR3 is CASSQEWQNSGANVLTF. The CDR3 DNA reads as TGCGCCAGCAGCCAAGAGTGGCAGAACTCTGGGGCCAACGTCCTGACTTTC.

The V gene is TRBV27, the J gene TRBJ2-2, with a weak D call TRBD2 (7 bases). The CDR3 runs 16 residues. Between the trimmed V and J ends, which lost 7 bases and 2 bases, there was a span of 17 bases. Germline-derived CDR1 and CDR2 are MNHEY and SMNVEV (reference sequence). CDR3 region: CASNFDWGGNTGELFF. In DNA form, the CDR3 reads TGTGCCAGCAACTTTGACTGGGGGGGCAACACCGGGGAGCTGTTTTTT.

V usage is TRBV4-3 and J usage is TRBJ2-1; 8 positions match TRBD2. The CDR3 has 17 amino acids. Germline V CDR1 and CDR2: LGHNA, YSLEER. The V segment lost 3 bases and the J segment 8 bases; nucleotides outside the gene matches: 15. The CDR3 loop is CASSHTHSSSGTHEQFF. The CDR3 bases are TGCGCCAGCAGCCACACACACTCCAGTAGCGGGACCCATGAGCAGTTCTTC.

This clone was counted a single time. This chain joins TRBV28 and TRBJ2-7, with TRBD2 matching over 13 bases. Trimming removed 8 bases from V and 0 bases from J; junction bases left unmatched: 1. The CDR3 totals 14 residues. Germline CDR1 MDHEN, CDR2 SYDVKM. As DNA, the CDR3 is TGTGCCAGCCGGACTAGCGGGAGCTCCTACGAGCAGTACTTC. Translating gives CASRTSGSSYEQYF. Full variable domain (missing parts from reference TRBV28 and TRBJ2-7): DVKVTQSSRYLVKRTGEKVFLECVQDMDHENMFWYRQDPGLGLRLIYFSYDVKMKEKGDIPEGYSVSREKKERFSLILESASTNQTSMYLCASRTSGSSYEQYFGPGTRLTVT.

This clone was observed a single time. The chain uses TRBV5-1 and TRBJ2-1; 13 bases fit TRBD2. Looked up from germline, CDR1 is SGHRS and CDR2 is YFSETQ. The CDR3 covers 16 residues. V was pared by 3 bases and J by 8 bases, with 8 bases of the junction left unmatched. CDR3 loop: CASSSGLAGVSDEQFF. The CDR3 coding sequence is TGCGCCAGCAGCTCCGGACTAGCGGGAGTCTCCGATGAGCAGTTCTTC.

The chain uses TRBV9 and TRBJ2-7; the D is unclear. Trimming left V 0 bases short and J 4 bases short, with 14 bases between. Per germline, CDR1 SGDLS and CDR2 YYNGEE. This CDR3 is 15 amino acids long. CDR3 nucleotide sequence: TGTGCCAGCAGCGTAGTAGGTGACACCGGATACGAGCAGTACTTC. Residues: CASSVVGDTGYEQYF.

This sequence joins TRBV27 and TRBJ1-5; TRBD1 might be the D (6 bases). The CDR3 has 15 residues. Between the trimmed V and J ends, which lost 3 bases and 6 bases, there was a span of 15 bases. Germline V gives CDR1 MNHEY, CDR2 SMNVEV (reference sequence). CDR3 region: CASSLVQGLGQPQHF. The CDR3 nucleotides read TGTGCCAGCAGTTTGGTACAGGGTCTAGGTCAGCCCCAGCATTTT.

This chain joins TRBV4-1 and TRBJ1-4; 9 nucleotides agree with TRBD1. The CDR3 runs to 15 residues. CDR1 MGHRA and CDR2 YSYEKL come from the germline V gene. V shed 3 bases, J shed 7 bases, and the junction held 6 bases outside the gene matches. The CDR3 DNA sequence: TGCGCCAGCAGCCAGCTACAGGGGGCAGGTGAAAAACTGTTTTTT. Residues: CASSQLQGAGEKLFF.

The chain has TRBV6-7 and TRBJ1-4; tentatively, D is TRBD1 (5 bases). TRBV6-7 is designated an ORF whose function remains uncertain. This CDR3 comprises 19 residues. V dropped 5 bases and J dropped 3 bases, with 25 bases sitting between them. Here the CDR3 DNA reads TGTGCCAGCAGTGGACGCGGGGCTCTGAAAGGGGAGCCTAATGAAAAACTGTTTTTT. This encodes CASSGRGALKGEPNEKLFF.

The chain carries TRBV9 and TRBJ1-3; D gene unclear. Germline-derived CDR1 and CDR2 are SGDLS and YYNGEE. V shed 0 bases and J shed 5 bases, with 9 bases lying between them. This CDR3 is 14 amino acids long. This chain's CDR3 is CASSVDSSRNTIYF. CDR3 sequence (DNA): TGTGCCAGCAGCGTAGACAGCAGCAGAAACACCATATATTTT.

The rearrangement joins TRBV4-1 to TRBJ2-5, with 7 bases matching TRBD1. This CDR3 has 11 residues. Germline V gives CDR1 MGHRA, CDR2 YSYEKL. V gave up 1 base and J gave up 10 bases; unmatched junction bases: 0. CDR3 loop: CASSQGTGQYF. The DNA for the CDR3 is TGCGCCAGCAGCCAAGGGACAGGCCAGTACTTC.